This TCR beta chain was retrieved from a study of shared clonotypes between healthy human individuals. General study points: Naive CD4 clonotypes were shared across several donors at roughly 5%. The expectation was that sequencing depth would affect clonotype sharing among donors.

Note on this clone: Its antigen is unknown.

Trimming pared 6 bases from V and 4 bases from J, leaving 12 bases between. The CDR3 has 14 residues. Germline V gene lookup returns CDR1 SNHLY and CDR2 FYNNEI. The protocol was immunoSEQ multiplex PCR, while the TCRdb copy is restricted to in-frame clones and leaves out a portion. This table has millions of clones, over 85% appearing once. The sequence was obtained from a man aged 18 to 29 in good health. The sequenced material came from naive CD4+ T cells sorted from blood. Regarding subset: CD45RA+ positively selected. This chain uses TRBV2 with TRBJ2-2, with a possible D match to TRBD2 (6 bases). The chain's CDR3 is CASRVGSGTGELFF. CDR3 coding DNA: TGTGCCAGCAGAGTTGGTAGCGGCACCGGGGAGCTGTTTTTT.